This is a list of T cell receptor beta chains from one sample in a study of blood T cell repertoires in COVID-19. The assay was immunoSEQ multiplex PCR, and TCRdb's table has in-frame clones only and misses some. The profile covers about 97,000 clones, with approximately 86% appearing a single time and around 1.9% taken by the ten largest. Sequenced input: peripheral blood. These receptors were obtained from a man in his fifties or sixties with COVID-19, enrolled during active disease. Each CDR3 is given with its conserved first and last residue. The D gene is left open where the match is weak. Size is omitted from some rows. Given values are once, few, many or a class for expanded clones.

clone_size cdr3_length j_call v_call d_call cdr3_nt cdr3_aa
- 16 TRBJ2-3 TRBV27 TRBD2 TGTGCCAGCAGTTTGAGAGCGGGGGGCCGGGGAGATACGCAGTATTTT CASSLRAGGRGDTQYF
- 14 TRBJ2-7 TRBV18 TRBD1 TGTGCCAGCTCACTGCCGGGACAGTACGACGAGCAGTACTTC CASSLPGQYDEQYF
- 16 TRBJ1-3 TRBV7-6 TRBD1 TGTGCCAGCAGCTTAGCGCAACAGGGGCCTGGAAACACCATATATTTT CASSLAQQGPGNTIYF
- 13 TRBJ1-6 TRBV30 - TGTGCCTGGCAGGGTTCCTATAATTCACCCCTCCACTTT CAWQGSYNSPLHF
- 15 TRBJ1-5 TRBV5-5 - TGTGCCAGCAGCAAGACGAGGGATTTCAATCAGCCCCAGCATTTT CASSKTRDFNQPQHF
few 14 TRBJ1-2 TRBV24-1 - TGTGCCACCAGTGATTTCCAGGGGTTTGGCGGCTACACCTTC CATSDFQGFGGYTF
- 13 TRBJ1-6 TRBV19 - TGTGCCAGTAGCCTCGTGTTCGTCTCACCCCTCCACTTT CASSLVFVSPLHF
- 14 TRBJ1-1 TRBV27 TRBD1 TGTGCCAGCAGACGGACAGGGGTGAACACTGAAGCTTTCTTT CASRRTGVNTEAFF
once 16 TRBJ1-4 TRBV4-1 - TGCGCCAGCAGCCAAGTACCCGGGTCCTCTAATGAAAAACTGTTTTTT CASSQVPGSSNEKLFF
- 14 TRBJ2-5 TRBV2 - TGTGCCAGCAGTGAAGCACCCCTCGGGGTGACCCAGTACTTC CASSEAPLGVTQYF
- 16 TRBJ1-2 TRBV7-3 TRBD1 TGTGCCAGCAGCCCCCGAGCCGGACAGGGCCGCGATGGCTACACCTTC CASSPRAGQGRDGYTF
- 14 TRBJ1-2 TRBV15 TRBD1 TGTGCCACCAGCAAGGACAGGGGGAACTATGGCTACACCTTC CATSKDRGNYGYTF
- 16 TRBJ1-2 TRBV9 TRBD1 TGTGCCAGCACCTCGGGACAGGGGCCCATTGACTATGGCTACACCTTC CASTSGQGPIDYGYTF
- 12 TRBJ1-6 TRBV30 TRBD1 TGTGCCTGGGACAGGGGGGAGTCACCCCTCCACTTT CAWDRGESPLHF
- 13 TRBJ2-2 TRBV9 TRBD1 TGTGCCAGCAGCGTCGACAGGGGCGGGGAGCTGTTTTTT CASSVDRGGELFF
- 14 TRBJ1-2 TRBV7-2 TRBD1 TGTGCCAGCAGCAAACCGACAGGGTCCCCTGGCTACACCTTC CASSKPTGSPGYTF
- 15 TRBJ1-2 TRBV28 - TGTGCCAGCAGTTTAAGGGGCTATACTAACTATGGCTACACCTTC CASSLRGYTNYGYTF
- 17 TRBJ2-7 TRBV6-2/TRBV6-3 TRBD2 TGTGCCAGCAGTTATCGCGTGGGGGGGGACCTCTCCTACGAGCAGTACTTC CASSYRVGGDLSYEQYF
- 14 TRBJ2-7 TRBV5-4 TRBD1 TGTGCCAGCAGCTTGTGGACAGGGGGCTACGAGCAGTACTTC CASSLWTGGYEQYF
- 15 TRBJ2-1 TRBV5-6 - TGTGCCAGCAGCTTGGGACAAGTAACCTACAATGAGCAGTTCTTC CASSLGQVTYNEQFF
- 14 TRBJ2-2 TRBV18 TRBD1 TGTGCCAGCTCACGGGACAGGAACACCGGGGAGCTGTTTTTT CASSRDRNTGELFF
- 14 TRBJ2-1 TRBV11-3 - TGTGCCAGCAGCTTAGATCCAGGGAACAATGAGCAGTTCTTC CASSLDPGNNEQFF
- 13 TRBJ2-1 TRBV5-1 TRBD1 TGCGCCAGCAGCTTGGGGGACAGAAATGAGCAGTTCTTC CASSLGDRNEQFF
- 10 TRBJ1-1 TRBV30 - TGTGCCGGAGGGAGGGGAAAAGCTTTCTTT CAGGRGKAFF
- 15 TRBJ2-1 TRBV7-2 TRBD2 TGTGCCAGCAGCCCTGGGACTAGCGGGTACAATGAGCAGTTCTTC CASSPGTSGYNEQFF
- 16 TRBJ1-2 TRBV5-6 - TGTGCCAGCAGCTGGCCCCCGTGGGGCCGAAACTATGGCTACACCTTC CASSWPPWGRNYGYTF
- 14 TRBJ2-3 TRBV9 - TGTGCCAGCAGCGACTCTGACTTCTCAGATACGCAGTATTTT CASSDSDFSDTQYF
- 13 TRBJ2-3 TRBV25-1 - TGTGCCAGCAGTGATGCGATCCCAGATACGCAGTATTTT CASSDAIPDTQYF
- 15 TRBJ2-3 TRBV5-1 - TGCGCCAGCAGCTTGGGCAGGGGAGATATAGATACGCAGTATTTT CASSLGRGDIDTQYF
- 15 TRBJ1-2 TRBV3-1/TRBV3-2 - TGTGCCAGCAGCCAAGATCGGCGGCAGAACTATGGCTACACCTTC CASSQDRRQNYGYTF
- 18 TRBJ2-2 TRBV27 - TGTGCCAGCAGTTTATCTCTGGGCCCGTTTTTGGACACCGGGGAGCTGTTTTTT CASSLSLGPFLDTGELFF
- 11 TRBJ1-2 TRBV5-1 - TGCGCCAGCAGCTTGGACGGTGGCTACACCTTC CASSLDGGYTF
once 18 TRBJ2-3 TRBV7-2 TRBD2 TGTGCCAGCAGCTTAGCCCGGGGACTAGCGGGGGGGGCAGATACGCAGTATTTT CASSLARGLAGGADTQYF
- 15 TRBJ2-7 TRBV4-2 - TGTGCCAGCAGCCAAGATGAGGGCCGTTCGTACGAGCAGTACTTC CASSQDEGRSYEQYF
- 13 TRBJ1-2 TRBV9 - TGTGCCAGCAGCGTGGGCAGGGGCTATGGCTACACCTTC CASSVGRGYGYTF
once 15 TRBJ2-7 TRBV9 TRBD1 TGTGCCAGCAGCATAGGGACAGCTTACTCCTACGAGCAGTACTTC CASSIGTAYSYEQYF
once 17 TRBJ2-3 TRBV7-9 TRBD2 TGTGCCAGCAGCCGGGACTATCGGGGGGGAGCCACAGATACGCAGTATTTT CASSRDYRGGATDTQYF
- 12 TRBJ1-5 TRBV2 - TGTGCCAGCAGCGACAGGACTCAGCCCCAGCATTTT CASSDRTQPQHF
- 13 TRBJ2-3 TRBV27 - TGTGCCAGCAGGACCCGGGACACAGATACGCAGTATTTT CASRTRDTDTQYF
- 16 TRBJ1-1 TRBV5-1 - TGCGCCAGCAGCTTGGTTCAGGGCGTCATGAACACTGAAGCTTTCTTT CASSLVQGVMNTEAFF